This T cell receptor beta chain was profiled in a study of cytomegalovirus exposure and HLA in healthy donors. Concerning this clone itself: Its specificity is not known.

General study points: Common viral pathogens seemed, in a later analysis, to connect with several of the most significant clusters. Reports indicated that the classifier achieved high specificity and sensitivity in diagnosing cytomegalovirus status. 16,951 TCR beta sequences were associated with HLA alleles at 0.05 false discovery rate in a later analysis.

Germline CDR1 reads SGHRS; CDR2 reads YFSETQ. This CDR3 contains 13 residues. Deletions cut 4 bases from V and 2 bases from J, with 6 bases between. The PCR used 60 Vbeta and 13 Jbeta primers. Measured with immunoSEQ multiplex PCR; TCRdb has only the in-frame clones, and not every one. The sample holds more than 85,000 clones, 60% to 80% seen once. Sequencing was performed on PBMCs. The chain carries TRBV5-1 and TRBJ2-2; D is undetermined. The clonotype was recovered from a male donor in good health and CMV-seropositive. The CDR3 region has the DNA TGCGCCAGCAGCATTAGCAACACCGGGGAGCTGTTTTTT. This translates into CASSISNTGELFF.